Following are 20 T cell receptor beta chains from one sample sequenced in a study of cytomegalovirus exposure and HLA in healthy donors. Clones were read by immunoSEQ multiplex PCR, and TCRdb kept only the in-frame ones, dropping some. The table includes approximately 140,000 clones, 86% detected once. The sequenced sample was PBMCs. Receptors originate from a man between 18 and 29 years old in good health and CMV-seronegative.

The chain combines TRBV5-1 with TRBJ2-5; 8 bases line up with TRBD1. The CDR3 length is 14 residues. Germline assignment: CDR1 SGHRS and CDR2 YFSETQ. V trimming: 4 bases; J trimming: 3 bases; junction bases outside the gene matches: 5. The CDR3 region has the DNA TGCGCCAGCAGCGGCCCGACAGGGGAAGAGACCCAGTACTTC. Protein: CASSGPTGEETQYF.

This chain uses TRBV10-3 with TRBJ2-3; TRBD2 agrees at 11 bases. The CDR3 totals 14 residues. Germline CDR1 reads ENHRY; CDR2 reads SYGVKD. J gave up 6 bases and V 10 bases, and 9 bases lay outside the gene matches. DNA of the CDR3: TGTGCCACCGAGACTAGCGGGGCCGACGATACGCAGTATTTT. As protein: CATETSGADDTQYF.

V and J are TRBV11-2 and TRBJ2-7, with TRBD1 identical over 9 bases. With V trimmed by 0 bases and J by 3 bases, 6 bases remained unmatched. CDR1 SGHAT and CDR2 FQNNGV come from the germline V gene. The CDR3 is 16 amino acids. The CDR3, as DNA: TGTGCCAGCAGCTTAGACCCCGACAGGGGGGTCTACGAGCAGTACTTC. It specifies CASSLDPDRGVYEQYF. Filled out from reference TRBV11-2 and TRBJ2-7, the complete variable domain reads EAGVAQSPRYKIIEKRQSVAFWCNPISGHATLYWYQQILGQGPKLLIQFQNNGVVDDSQLPKDRFSAERLKGVDSTLKIQPAKLEDSAVYLCASSLDPDRGVYEQYFGPGTRLTVT.

CDR3 DNA: TGTGCCAGCAGCTCAATAAAGGGGGGGTACTCTGGAAACACCATATATTTT. This sequence encodes CASSSIKGGYSGNTIYF. The chain carries TRBV11-2 and TRBJ1-3; D may be TRBD1 (6 bases). This CDR3 has 17 amino acids. The germline V gene has CDR1 SGHAT and CDR2 FQNNGV. The V end lost 4 bases, the J end lost 0 bases, and 16 bases lay between the germline ends.

The chain joins TRBV7-9 to TRBJ2-7, with D maybe TRBD1 (5 bases). The CDR3 has 14 amino acids. The germline V gene encodes CDR1 SEHNR and CDR2 FQNEAQ (reference sequence). V was pared by 4 bases and J by 2 bases, with 12 bases between. The CDR3 DNA reads as TGTGCCAGCAGCTCAGGGCGGAACCCCTACGAGCAGTACTTC. Its translation: CASSSGRNPYEQYF.

This chain joins TRBV19 and TRBJ2-1, with D possibly being TRBD1 (5 bases). Germline V gene lookup returns CDR1 LNHDA and CDR2 SQIVND (reference sequence). The CDR3 is 15 residues long. Trimming cost V 2 bases and J 3 bases, with 11 bases left between them. Here the CDR3 reads CASSISGSDYNEQFF. The CDR3 DNA sequence: TGTGCCAGTAGTATATCAGGGTCGGACTACAATGAGCAGTTCTTC.

The chain links TRBV18 to TRBJ2-7, with TRBD1 matching over 10 bases. The CDR3 has 14 amino acids. Germline V gene lookup returns CDR1 KGHSH and CDR2 LQKENI. J lost 5 bases, V lost 2 bases, and 3 bases had no gene match. The CDR3 sequence is CASSPGTGDNEQYF. Written as DNA, the CDR3 is TGTGCCAGCTCACCAGGGACAGGGGACAACGAGCAGTACTTC.

This rearrangement joins TRBV2 to TRBJ2-3; D is unresolved. With 8 bases removed from V and 4 bases from J, the gap between germline ends came to 13 bases. Germline CDR1 SNHLY, CDR2 FYNNEI. The CDR3 covers 13 residues. Here the CDR3 reads CASRIQAPDTQYF. The CDR3, as DNA: TGTGCCAGCCGTATCCAGGCCCCAGATACGCAGTATTTT.

The CDR3 loop is CASSLGTGGAYEQYF. The CDR3 DNA sequence: TGCGCCAGCAGCCTCGGGACAGGGGGCGCCTACGAGCAGTACTTC. The chain joins TRBV4-1 to TRBJ2-7, with 12 nucleotides matching TRBD1. Germline loops: CDR1 MGHRA, CDR2 YSYEKL. The CDR3 totals 15 residues. With 4 bases clipped from V and 2 bases from J, the junction kept 3 bases outside the gene matches.

The chain links TRBV27 to TRBJ2-7, with 14 bases lining up with TRBD2. This CDR3 is built from 17 residues. Germline V gene data show CDR1 as MNHEY and CDR2 as SMNVEV (reference sequence). Germline trimming cut 5 bases from V and 0 bases from J; bases unmatched to any gene: 6. The CDR3 is CASSRGTSGSHSYEQYF. The CDR3 DNA sequence: TGTGCCAGCAGTCGCGGGACTAGCGGGAGCCACTCCTACGAGCAGTACTTC.

The chain carries TRBV25-1 and TRBJ1-1, with D tentatively TRBD1 (6 bases). V was pared by 7 bases and J by 5 bases, with 14 bases between. CDR3 size: 13 residues. Germline V gene sequence: CDR1 MGHDK, CDR2 SYGVNS. CDR3 protein: CASKDRAATEAFF. The CDR3 bases are TGTGCCAGCAAGGACAGAGCTGCGACTGAAGCTTTCTTT. Supplemented by reference TRBV25-1 and TRBJ1-1, the full variable domain reads EADIYQTPRYLVIGTGKKITLECSQTMGHDKMYWYQQDPGMELHLIHYSYGVNSTEKGDLSSESTVSRIRTEHFPLTLESARPSHTSQYLCASKDRAATEAFFGQGTRLTVV.

The V and J genes are TRBV28 and TRBJ2-5; no clear D. V was clipped by 4 bases and J by 5 bases, with 14 bases between them. The CDR3 runs 14 residues. Germline CDR1 MDHEN, CDR2 SYDVKM. The CDR3, as DNA: TGTGCCAGCAGTTCAGCCCAACGGCGGGAGACCCAGTACTTC. Its translation: CASSSAQRRETQYF.

The chain recombines TRBV30 with TRBJ1-1; the match to TRBD1 covers 11 bases. From germline, CDR1 is GTSNPN and CDR2 SVGIG (reference sequence). J lost 5 bases, V lost 2 bases, and 4 bases had no gene match. The CDR3 consists of 14 residues. The CDR3 sequence is CAWSRTGGWTEAFF. As DNA, the CDR3 is TGTGCCTGGAGTAGGACAGGGGGCTGGACTGAAGCTTTCTTT.

The chain employs TRBV2 and TRBJ2-4; unclear D gene. This CDR3 contains 16 residues. V was pared by 6 bases and J by 2 bases, with 17 bases between. CDR1 and CDR2 (germline): SNHLY, FYNNEI. CDR3 sequence reads: CASRRYTTSSKNIQYF. The CDR3 DNA is TGTGCCAGCAGGCGCTATACTACCAGCTCCAAAAACATTCAGTACTTC.

The genes are TRBV5-1 and TRBJ1-3; D is unresolved. V dropped 4 bases and J dropped 0 bases, with 17 bases sitting between them. CDR1 SGHRS and CDR2 YFSETQ come from the germline V gene. The CDR3 runs to 17 residues. In DNA, the CDR3 is TGCGCCAGCAGCCGCCTAGCGGGTCATAGCTCTGGAAACACCATATATTTT. Its translation is CASSRLAGHSSGNTIYF. The full variable domain, in which reference TRBV5-1 and TRBJ1-3 provide the parts outside the CDR3, is KAGVTQTPRYLIKTRGQQVTLSCSPISGHRSVSWYQQTPGQGLQFLFEYFSETQRNKGNFPGRFSGRQFSNSRSEMNVSTLELGDSALYLCASSRLAGHSSGNTIYFGEGSWLTVV.

The chain joins TRBV7-9 to TRBJ2-5, with 9 bases matching TRBD2. V shed 3 bases, J shed 4 bases, and the junction held 9 bases outside the gene matches. Germline loops: CDR1 SEHNR, CDR2 FQNEAQ (reference sequence). The CDR3 is 16 residues long. CDR3 sequence: CASSFISGRGRETQYF. CDR3 nucleotides: TGTGCCAGCAGCTTTATTAGCGGGAGAGGTAGAGAGACCCAGTACTTC.

V usage is TRBV7-8 and J usage is TRBJ1-5; 7 bases align to TRBD1. In germline, CDR1 is SGHVS, CDR2 FQNEAQ. This CDR3 is built from 14 residues. The junction had 4 bases not matched to a gene; V was cut back by 1 base and J by 7 bases. Here the CDR3 DNA reads TGTGCCAGCAGCTTAGGTCCAGGGGGACAGCCCCAGCATTTT. It translates to CASSLGPGGQPQHF.

The rearrangement links TRBV5-6 to TRBJ2-1; the D gene is possibly TRBD2 (6 bases). The CDR3 has 15 amino acids. Germline-derived CDR1 and CDR2 are SGHDT and YYEEEE. Trimming shortened V by 1 base and J by 5 bases, and 13 bases separated the two germline ends. CDR3 amino acids: CASSLFPGDDNEQFF. The CDR3 coding sequence is TGTGCCAGCAGCTTGTTTCCGGGAGATGACAATGAGCAGTTCTTC.

The rearrangement joins TRBV18 to TRBJ1-1; D ambiguous. The CDR3 loop spans 14 amino acids. The V end was cut by 1 base, the J end by 6 bases, with 12 bases between. Per the germline V gene, CDR1 is KGHSH and CDR2 is LQKENI. CDR3 coding DNA: TGTGCCAGCTCACCACTCTGGGAGGGCGCTGAAGCTTTCTTT. Amino acids: CASSPLWEGAEAFF.

The V call is TRBV30, the J call TRBJ2-3, with D possibly matching TRBD1 (5 bases). The ends were cut back, 0 bases at V and 4 bases at J, with 14 bases in the middle. This CDR3 comprises 15 residues. CDR1 and CDR2 (germline): GTSNPN, SVGIG (reference sequence). The DNA for the CDR3 is TGTGCCTGGAGTGTCGAACAGGTGTCGGCAGATACGCAGTATTTT. It specifies CAWSVEQVSADTQYF.